The 2 T cell receptor beta chains below all came from one sample that was sequenced in a study of tumor and adjacent non-tumor tissue in lung cancer. TCRbeta libraries were built with three rounds of nested PCR, modified from ARM-PCR. Each CDR3 protein is one row after TCRdb ran MiXCR on the multiplex PCR reads. The repertoire holds approximately 79,000 distinct CDR3 sequences, roughly 62% seen once, with roughly 14% in the top ten. RNA was extracted from bulk tissue without any cell sorting. Input material: lung tumor tissue. These receptors were collected from a man aged 65 to 79 with non-small cell lung cancer.

Comment on this clonotype: At one of its ends the junction is not consistent with the germline gene, which may arise from a read error. The chain has TRBV6-5 and TRBJ1-5, with TRBD1 as a possible D gene (6 bases). CDR1 is MNHEY, CDR2 SVGAGI, per germline. The CDR3 runs 14 residues. The CDR3 protein is CASSYSGDNQPQHF. In DNA form, the CDR3 reads TGTGCCAGCAGCTACTCAGGGGACAATCAGCCCCAGCATTTT.

This chain links TRBV12-3 or TRBV12-4 with TRBJ2-2, with 9 bases that match TRBD1. There are 18 residues in the CDR3. With V trimmed by 5 bases and J by 8 bases, 18 bases remained unmatched. CDR3 residues: CASSDYHGTGIVAGELFF. CDR3 nucleotides: TGTGCCAGCAGTGACTACCATGGGACAGGGATTGTCGCGGGGGAGCTGTTTTTT.